Presented here are 10 T cell receptor beta chains from one specimen sequenced in a study of identical twins. TCRdb independently ran MiXCR on the 5' RACE reads; one entry per CDR3 protein. The sample lists 210,000 or so distinct CDR3 sequences, about 7.5% seen once, with less than 2.5% in the top ten. This same sample was also taken into another study, of yellow fever vaccine responses in identical twins.

The sample was memory (CD45RO+) T cells sorted from blood. All receptors come from a woman under 30 in good health.

Many counts were recorded for this clonotype. The chain couples TRBV28 to TRBJ2-3; tentative D call: TRBD1 (5 bases). Between the trimmed V and J ends, which lost 1 base and 4 bases, there was a span of 15 bases. Germline CDR1 and CDR2: MDHEN and SYDVKM. This CDR3 has 16 amino acids. CDR3 sequence: CASSLYGRVGADTQYF. The CDR3 DNA is TGTGCCAGCAGTTTATATGGCAGGGTCGGCGCAGATACGCAGTATTTT.

This clonotype was seen only a few times. This sequence joins TRBV5-5 and TRBJ2-7; 10 bases map to TRBD1. The CDR3 runs to 15 residues. V shed 2 bases, J shed 10 bases, and the junction held 12 bases outside the gene matches. The germline gives CDR1 SGHKS, CDR2 YYEKEE (reference sequence). The CDR3 sequence is CASSFTGQGRLNQYF. The CDR3 nucleotides read TGTGCCAGCAGCTTCACGGGACAGGGGCGACTCAACCAGTACTTC.

This clonotype appeared many times. This chain links TRBV12-3 or TRBV12-4 with TRBJ1-1; a weak D match, TRBD1 (5 bases). Trimming took 6 bases from V and 4 from J, leaving 15 bases between them. This CDR3 comprises 14 residues. In nucleotides, the CDR3 is TGTGCCAGCAGCCTGGGACCGATTAGCACTGAAGCTTTCTTT. Translation gives CASSLGPISTEAFF.

The table lists this clonotype with many counts. This chain connects TRBV7-9 to TRBJ2-1; no firm D call. The CDR3 has 14 amino acids. Trimming stripped 4 bases from V and 7 bases from J, with 14 bases between. The V gene's germline CDR1 is SEHNR and CDR2 FQNEAQ (reference sequence). The CDR3 DNA sequence: TGTGCCAGCAGCTCCTTTGAGAAAGTGAATGAGCAGTTCTTC. Protein product: CASSSFEKVNEQFF.

This clonotype was recorded a few times. The chain links TRBV6-2 or TRBV6-3 to TRBJ2-1; 11 nucleotides agree with TRBD2. The CDR3 runs to 15 residues. The germline V gene encodes CDR1 MNHEY and CDR2 SVGEGT. Unmatched junction bases numbered 6, after V lost 2 bases and J lost 9 bases. CDR3 protein: CASSYGSLAGGEQFF. The CDR3 DNA reads as TGTGCCAGCAGTTACGGTTCCCTAGCGGGAGGTGAGCAGTTCTTC.

This clonotype has ten or more counts. V is TRBV15 and J is TRBJ2-5; 9 nucleotides line up with TRBD1. Germline values: CDR1 LNHNV, CDR2 YYDKDF (reference sequence). J gave up 4 bases and V 3 bases, and 9 bases lay outside the gene matches. The CDR3 spans 16 residues. CDR3 sequence: CATSRDRDREGETQYF. Here the CDR3 DNA reads TGTGCCACCAGCAGGGATCGGGACAGGGAAGGAGAGACCCAGTACTTC.

This clonotype was detected ten times or more. The chain combines TRBV7-2 with TRBJ2-3; 10 bases are a match to TRBD2. V was pared by 5 bases and J by 2 bases, with 10 bases of the junction left unmatched. In germline, CDR1 is SGHTA, CDR2 FQGNSA. The CDR3 is 17 residues long. DNA for the CDR3: TGTGCCAGCAGCCCTCAAGCGGGAGGGATATTCACAGATACGCAGTATTTT. Encoded protein: CASSPQAGGIFTDTQYF.

The V gene is TRBV12-3 or TRBV12-4, the J gene TRBJ2-2, with TRBD1 matching over 10 bases. The V segment lost 3 bases and the J segment 14 bases; nucleotides outside the gene matches: 3. The CDR3 is 12 amino acids. CDR3 in DNA: TGTGCCAGCAGTTTGGGACAGGGGACCCTGTTTTTT. Translation gives CASSLGQGTLFF.

This clonotype was found a few times. V is TRBV14 and J is TRBJ2-1, with 7 bases fitting TRBD2. The CDR3 runs 16 residues. V lost 5 bases to trimming and J lost 7 bases; unmatched junction nucleotides: 14. Per germline, CDR1 SGHDN and CDR2 FVKESK. The CDR3 region is CASSSLWREYRNEQFF. The CDR3 coding sequence is TGTGCCAGCAGCTCCCTTTGGCGGGAGTATCGTAATGAGCAGTTCTTC.

The chain recombines TRBV6-5 with TRBJ2-4, with 7 bases matching TRBD2. The CDR3 runs to 18 residues. Germline loops: CDR1 MNHEY, CDR2 SVGAGI. After removal of 2 bases from V and 0 bases from J, the junction contained 10 bases not matched to a gene. Here the CDR3 reads CASSYPPSGRIAKNIQYF. The CDR3 bases are TGTGCCAGCAGTTACCCCCCTAGCGGACGAATAGCCAAAAACATTCAGTACTTC.